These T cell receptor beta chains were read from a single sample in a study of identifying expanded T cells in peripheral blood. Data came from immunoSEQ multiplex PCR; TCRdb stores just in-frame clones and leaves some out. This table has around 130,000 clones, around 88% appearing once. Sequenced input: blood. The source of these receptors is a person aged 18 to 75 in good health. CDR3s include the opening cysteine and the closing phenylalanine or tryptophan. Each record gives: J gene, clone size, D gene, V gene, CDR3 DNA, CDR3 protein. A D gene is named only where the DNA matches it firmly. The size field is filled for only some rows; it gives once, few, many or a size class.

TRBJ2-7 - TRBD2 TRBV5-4 TGTGCCAGCGGACCGGGCGGACTAGAATTGGCCGAGCAGTACTTC CASGPGGLELAEQYF
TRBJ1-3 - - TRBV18 TGTGCCAGCGGGGGTCCTGAAAACACCATATATTTT CASGGPENTIYF
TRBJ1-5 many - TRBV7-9 TGTGCCAGCAGCTTAATTGGCGAGACAGTACGCAATCAGCCCCAGCATTTT CASSLIGETVRNQPQHF
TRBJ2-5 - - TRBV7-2 TGTGCCAGCAGCCCCGGGTGGGACCAAGAGACCCAGTACTTC CASSPGWDQETQYF
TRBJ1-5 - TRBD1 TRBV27 TGTGCCAGCAGTTTGCGCACAGGGGTCGGCAATCAGCCCCAGCATTTT CASSLRTGVGNQPQHF
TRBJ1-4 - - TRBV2 TGTGCCAGCAGACGGGGGGACGGTCCGCAAAGAGTGTTTTTT CASRRGDGPQRVFF
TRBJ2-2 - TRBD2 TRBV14 TGTGCCAGCAGCCTGGGACTAGCGGCGAACACCGGGGAGCTGTTTTTT CASSLGLAANTGELFF
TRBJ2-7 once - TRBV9 TGTGCCAGCAGCGTCGGGATGGGAAGCTCCTACGAGCAGTACTTC CASSVGMGSSYEQYF
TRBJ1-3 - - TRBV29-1 TGCAGCGTGGGGCTTGGGCACGCTGGAAACACCATATATTTT CSVGLGHAGNTIYF
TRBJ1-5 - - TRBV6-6 TGTGCCAGCAGACTAACGGGGGATCAGCCCCAGCATTTT CASRLTGDQPQHF
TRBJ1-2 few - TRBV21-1 TGTGCCACCCGGGACAGGCCTTTCTATGGCTACACCTTC CATRDRPFYGYTF
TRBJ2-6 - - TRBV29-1 TGCAGCGTTGGGGTGGGAAACTCTGGGGCCAACGTCCTGACTTTC CSVGVGNSGANVLTF
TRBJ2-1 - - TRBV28 TGTGCCAGCAGTTTTCCCCCGCCAGGCGCCTACAATGAGCAGTTCTTC CASSFPPPGAYNEQFF
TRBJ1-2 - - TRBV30 TGTGCCTGGAGTGTACCAGGGAGCTATGGCTACACCTTC CAWSVPGSYGYTF
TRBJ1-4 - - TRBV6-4 TGTGCCAGCAGTCAAGGAGCTGTAGGTGAAAAACTGTTTTTT CASSQGAVGEKLFF
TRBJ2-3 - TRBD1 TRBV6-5 TGTGCCAGCAGTCCAACCCGCCCGGGACAGGGGCAGTATTTT CASSPTRPGQGQYF